This record concerns one TCR beta chain sequence. Its cognate antigen is unknown. The read ends 3 residues shy of where the CDR3 ends; the end is completed using the germline J gene. TCRdb's table, derived via immunoSEQ multiplex PCR, lists solely in-frame clones and lacks some. In total, the table holds about 6,000 clones. Recipients received nonmyeloablative bone marrow transplants from related graft donors, with transient mixed chimerism. Thawed PBMCs were FACS-sorted into unstimulated CD4+CD25+CD127- regulatory T cells, CD4+CD25- non-regulatory cells, CD4 and CD8 cells. The data were taken from a study of Tregs in tolerant kidney transplant recipients. Overall study results and limits: Antigen-driven expansion was suggested because donor-specific Tregs expanded more than all Tregs in tolerant patients. Some patients' samples used different primers over time, so nucleotide sequences weren't comparable.

The ends were cut back, 4 bases at V and 4 bases at J, with 14 bases in the middle. The CDR3 length is 14 residues. Germline V lookup: CDR1 SGHVS, CDR2 FQNEAQ. The receptor's source is a human patient who received a combined kidney and bone marrow transplant. Some T cells may trace back to the graft donor. The chain combines TRBV7-8 with TRBJ2-7; no clear D. The specimen comprised CD8+ T cells from blood (PBMCs), sampled 12 months after the transplant. Incomplete CDR3 DNA: TGTGCCAGCAGCTCACCACTAACCGGATACGAG. It encodes CASSSPLTGYE. The full-length CDR3 reads as CASSSPLTGYEQYF.